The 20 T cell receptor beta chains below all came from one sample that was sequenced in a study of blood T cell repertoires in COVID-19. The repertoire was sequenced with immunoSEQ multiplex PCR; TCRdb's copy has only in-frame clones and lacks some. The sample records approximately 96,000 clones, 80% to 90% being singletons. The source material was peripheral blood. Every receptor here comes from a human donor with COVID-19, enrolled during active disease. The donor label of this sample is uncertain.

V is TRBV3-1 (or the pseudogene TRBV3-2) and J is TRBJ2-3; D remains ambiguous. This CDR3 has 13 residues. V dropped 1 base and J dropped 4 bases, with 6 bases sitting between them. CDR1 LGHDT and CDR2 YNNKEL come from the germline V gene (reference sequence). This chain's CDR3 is CASSQVVADTQYF. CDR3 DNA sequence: TGTGCCAGCAGCCAAGTCGTCGCAGATACGCAGTATTTT.

CDR3 bases: TGTGCCATCCGGACTAGCTTCAATGAGCAGTTCTTC. Protein: CAIRTSFNEQFF. The rearrangement uses TRBV10-3 and TRBJ2-1; the match to TRBD2 covers 8 bases. CDR1 is ENHRY, CDR2 SYGVKD, per germline. This CDR3 has 12 amino acids. Trimming at V came to 8 bases and at J to 6 bases, leaving 3 bases not matched to a gene.

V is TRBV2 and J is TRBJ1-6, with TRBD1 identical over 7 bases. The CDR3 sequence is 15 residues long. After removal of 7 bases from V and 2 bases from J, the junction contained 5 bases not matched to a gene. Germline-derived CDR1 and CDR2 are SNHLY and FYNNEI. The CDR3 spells CASKNRGPYNSPLHF. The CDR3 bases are TGTGCCAGCAAAAACAGGGGCCCCTATAATTCACCCCTCCACTTT.

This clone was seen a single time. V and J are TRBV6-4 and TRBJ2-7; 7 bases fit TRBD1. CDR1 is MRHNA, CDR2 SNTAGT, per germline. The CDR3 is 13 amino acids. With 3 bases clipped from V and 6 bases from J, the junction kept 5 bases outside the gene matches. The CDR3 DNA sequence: TGTGCCAGCAGTGAAAGACAGGGTCTCGAGCAGTACTTC. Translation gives CASSERQGLEQYF.

CDR3: CASRSDQPQHF. The CDR3 bases are TGTGCCAGCAGGTCGGATCAGCCCCAGCATTTT. This chain links TRBV5-8 with TRBJ1-5; D remains ambiguous. The CDR3 contains 11 residues. CDR1 and CDR2 (germline): SGHTS, YDEGEE. V lost 5 bases and J lost 5, with 5 bases in between.

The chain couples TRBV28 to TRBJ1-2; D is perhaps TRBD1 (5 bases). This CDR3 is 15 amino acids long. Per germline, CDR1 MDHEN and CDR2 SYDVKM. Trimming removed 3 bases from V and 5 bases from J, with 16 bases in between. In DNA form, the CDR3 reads TGTGCCAGCAGTTTGATCTCCAGGGAGGGGTATGGCTACACCTTC. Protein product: CASSLISREGYGYTF.

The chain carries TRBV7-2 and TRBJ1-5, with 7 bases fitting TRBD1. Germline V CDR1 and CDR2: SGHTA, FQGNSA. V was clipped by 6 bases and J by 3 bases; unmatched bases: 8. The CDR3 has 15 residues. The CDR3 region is CASRPTGALNQPQHF. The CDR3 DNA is TGTGCCAGCAGACCCACAGGGGCCCTCAATCAGCCCCAGCATTTT.

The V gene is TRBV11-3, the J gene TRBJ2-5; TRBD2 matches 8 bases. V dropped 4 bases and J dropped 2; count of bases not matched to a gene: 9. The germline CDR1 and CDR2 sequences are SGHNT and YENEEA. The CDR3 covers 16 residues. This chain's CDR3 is CASSSGRGGLQETQYF. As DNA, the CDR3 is TGTGCCAGCAGCTCCGGTCGGGGGGGCCTGCAAGAGACCCAGTACTTC.

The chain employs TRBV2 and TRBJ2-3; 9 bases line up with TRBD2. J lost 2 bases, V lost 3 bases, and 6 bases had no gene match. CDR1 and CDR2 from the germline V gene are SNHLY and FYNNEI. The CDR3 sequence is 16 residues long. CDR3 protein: CASSDGAGGFTDTQYF. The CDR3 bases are TGTGCCAGCAGTGATGGCGCGGGGGGGTTCACAGATACGCAGTATTTT.

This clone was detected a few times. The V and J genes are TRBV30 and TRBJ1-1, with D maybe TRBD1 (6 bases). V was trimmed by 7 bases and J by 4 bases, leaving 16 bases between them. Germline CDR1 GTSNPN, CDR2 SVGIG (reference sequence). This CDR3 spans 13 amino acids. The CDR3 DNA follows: TGTGCCTACTCAAGGGGGGGAAGCACTGAAGCTTTCTTT. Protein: CAYSRGGSTEAFF.

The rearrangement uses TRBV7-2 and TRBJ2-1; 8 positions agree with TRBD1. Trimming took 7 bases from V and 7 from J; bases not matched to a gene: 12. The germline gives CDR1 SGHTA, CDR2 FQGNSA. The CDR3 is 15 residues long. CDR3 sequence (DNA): TGTGCCAGCAATCGCGACAGGGGAGTCGGGAATGAGCAGTTCTTC. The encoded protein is CASNRDRGVGNEQFF.

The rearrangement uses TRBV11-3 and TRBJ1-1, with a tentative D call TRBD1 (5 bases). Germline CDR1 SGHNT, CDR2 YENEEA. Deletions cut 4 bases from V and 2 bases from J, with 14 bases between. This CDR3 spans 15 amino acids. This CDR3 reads CASSSRQGLNTEAFF. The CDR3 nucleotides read TGTGCCAGCAGCTCTCGGCAGGGTTTAAACACTGAAGCTTTCTTT.

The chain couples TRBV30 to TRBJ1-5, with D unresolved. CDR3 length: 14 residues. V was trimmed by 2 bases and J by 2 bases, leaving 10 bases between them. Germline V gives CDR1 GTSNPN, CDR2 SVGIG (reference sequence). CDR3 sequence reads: CAWSPGFGNQPQHF. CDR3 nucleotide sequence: TGTGCCTGGAGTCCAGGATTCGGCAATCAGCCCCAGCATTTT.

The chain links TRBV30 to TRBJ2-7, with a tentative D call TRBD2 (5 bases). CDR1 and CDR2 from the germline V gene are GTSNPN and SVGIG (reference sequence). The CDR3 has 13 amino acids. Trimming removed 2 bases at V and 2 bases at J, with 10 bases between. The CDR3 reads CAWSRRGTYEQYF. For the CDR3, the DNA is TGTGCCTGGAGTCGCCGGGGTACCTACGAGCAGTACTTC.

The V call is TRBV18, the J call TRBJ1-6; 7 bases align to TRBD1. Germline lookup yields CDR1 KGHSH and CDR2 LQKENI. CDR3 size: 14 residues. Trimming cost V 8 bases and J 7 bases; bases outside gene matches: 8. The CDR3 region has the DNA TGTGCCAGCGGACCGGCAGGGGGAAATTCACCCCTCCACTTT. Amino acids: CASGPAGGNSPLHF.

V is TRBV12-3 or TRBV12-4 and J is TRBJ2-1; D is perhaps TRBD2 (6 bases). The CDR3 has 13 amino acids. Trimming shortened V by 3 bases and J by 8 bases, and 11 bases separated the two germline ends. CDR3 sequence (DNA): TGTGCCAGCAGTTTGGGGGGAGGTGATGAGCAGTTCTTC. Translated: CASSLGGGDEQFF.

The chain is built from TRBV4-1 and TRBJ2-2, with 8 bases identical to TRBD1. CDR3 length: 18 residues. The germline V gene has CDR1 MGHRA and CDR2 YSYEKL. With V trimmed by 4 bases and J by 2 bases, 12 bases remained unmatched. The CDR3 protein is CASSRRSRGQENTGELFF. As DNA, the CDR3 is TGCGCCAGCAGCCGCCGGTCCCGGGGACAGGAAAACACCGGGGAGCTGTTTTTT.

The CDR3 region has the DNA TGTGCCAGCAGCCAAGTAATGCCGTTAGCGGGTCTCAGCTCCTACGAGCAGTACTTC. The encoded protein is CASSQVMPLAGLSSYEQYF. The J gene is TRBJ2-7, the V gene TRBV3-1 (or the pseudogene TRBV3-2); 7 bases match TRBD2. There are 19 residues in the CDR3. CDR1 and CDR2 from the germline V gene are LGHDT and YNNKEL (reference sequence). With 1 base clipped from V and 0 bases from J, the junction kept 15 bases outside the gene matches.

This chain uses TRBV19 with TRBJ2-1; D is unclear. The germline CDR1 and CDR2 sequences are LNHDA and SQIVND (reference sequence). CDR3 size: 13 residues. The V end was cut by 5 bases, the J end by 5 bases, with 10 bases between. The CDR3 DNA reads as TGTGCCAGTAGTTCTAGGATCGACAATGAGCAGTTCTTC. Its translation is CASSSRIDNEQFF. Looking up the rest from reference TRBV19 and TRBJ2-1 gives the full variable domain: DGGITQSPKYLFRKEGQNVTLSCEQNLNHDAMYWYRQDPGQGLRLIYYSQIVNDFQKGDIAEGYSVSREKKESFPLTVTSAQKNPTAFYLCASSSRIDNEQFFGPGTRLTVL.

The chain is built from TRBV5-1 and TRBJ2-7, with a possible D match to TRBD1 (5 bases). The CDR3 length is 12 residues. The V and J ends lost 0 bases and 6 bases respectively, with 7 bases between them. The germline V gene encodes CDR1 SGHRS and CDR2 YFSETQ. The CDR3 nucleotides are TGCGCCAGCAGCTTGGAAGGGGTCGAGCAGTACTTC. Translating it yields CASSLEGVEQYF.